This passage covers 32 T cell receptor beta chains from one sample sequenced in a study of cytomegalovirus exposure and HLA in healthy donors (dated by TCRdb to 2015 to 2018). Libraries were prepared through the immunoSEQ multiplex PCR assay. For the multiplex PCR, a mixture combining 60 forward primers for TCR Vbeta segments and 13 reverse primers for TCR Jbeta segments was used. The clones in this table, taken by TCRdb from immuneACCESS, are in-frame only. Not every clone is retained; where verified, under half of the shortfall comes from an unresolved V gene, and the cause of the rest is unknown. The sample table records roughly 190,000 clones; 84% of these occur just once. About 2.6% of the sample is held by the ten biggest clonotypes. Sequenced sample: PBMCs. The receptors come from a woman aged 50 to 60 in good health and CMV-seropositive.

The CDR3 nucleotides are TGTGCCAGCAGCCCACTGGGACTAAGCGACTCCGATGAGCAGTTCTTC. This codes for CASSPLGLSDSDEQFF. V gene TRBV7-3 combines with J gene TRBJ2-1; 7 bases fit TRBD2. Germline CDR1 and CDR2: SGHTA and FQGTGA. After removal of 5 bases from V and 8 bases from J, the junction contained 15 bases not matched to a gene. The CDR3 loop spans 16 amino acids. The full variable domain, its missing parts supplied by reference TRBV7-3 and TRBJ2-1, is GAGVSQTPSNKVTEKGKYVELRCDPISGHTALYWYRQSLGQGPEFLIYFQGTGAADDSGLPNDRFFAVRPEGSVSTLKIQRTERGDSAVYLCASSPLGLSDSDEQFFGPGTRLTVL.

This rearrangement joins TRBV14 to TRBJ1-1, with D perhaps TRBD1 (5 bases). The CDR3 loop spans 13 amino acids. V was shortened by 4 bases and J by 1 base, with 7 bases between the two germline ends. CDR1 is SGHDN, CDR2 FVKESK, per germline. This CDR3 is CASSLQENTEAFF. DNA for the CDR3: TGTGCCAGCAGCCTACAGGAGAACACTGAAGCTTTCTTT.

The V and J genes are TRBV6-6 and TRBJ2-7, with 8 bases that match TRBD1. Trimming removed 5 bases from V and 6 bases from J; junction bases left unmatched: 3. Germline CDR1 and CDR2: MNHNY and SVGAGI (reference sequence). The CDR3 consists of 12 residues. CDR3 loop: CASSPGQGEQYF. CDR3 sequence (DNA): TGTGCCAGCAGTCCCGGACAGGGCGAGCAGTACTTC.

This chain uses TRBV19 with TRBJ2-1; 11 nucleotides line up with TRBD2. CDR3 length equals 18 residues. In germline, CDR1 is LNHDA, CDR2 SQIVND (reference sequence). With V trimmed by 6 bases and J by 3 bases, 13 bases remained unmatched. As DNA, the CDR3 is TGTGCCAGTAGGACGACTATCGTAGCGGGGGGGGGCTACAATGAGCAGTTCTTC. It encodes CASRTTIVAGGGYNEQFF.

The CDR3 nucleotides are TGTGCCAGCAGTCGGGGGACAGACCTAAACTATGGCTACACCTTC. It encodes CASSRGTDLNYGYTF. This chain links TRBV6-1 with TRBJ1-2, with 7 bases matching TRBD1. In germline, CDR1 is MNHNS, CDR2 SASEGT. The CDR3 loop spans 15 amino acids. Germline trimming cut 5 bases from V and 2 bases from J; bases unmatched to any gene: 8.

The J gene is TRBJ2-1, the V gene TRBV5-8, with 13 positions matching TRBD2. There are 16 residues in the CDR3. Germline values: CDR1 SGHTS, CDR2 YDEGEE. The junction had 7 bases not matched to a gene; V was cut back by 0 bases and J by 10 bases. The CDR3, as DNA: TGTGCCAGCAGCTTGGGAAGGACTAGCGGGGGCGGGGAGCAGTTCTTC. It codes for CASSLGRTSGGGEQFF.

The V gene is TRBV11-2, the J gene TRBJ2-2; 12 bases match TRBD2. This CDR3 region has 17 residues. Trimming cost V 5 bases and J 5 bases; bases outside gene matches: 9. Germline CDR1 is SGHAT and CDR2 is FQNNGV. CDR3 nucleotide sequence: TGTGCCAGCAGCCAATCCGGGACTAGCGGGCGAACCGGGGAGCTGTTTTTT. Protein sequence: CASSQSGTSGRTGELFF. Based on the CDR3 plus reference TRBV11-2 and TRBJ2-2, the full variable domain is EAGVAQSPRYKIIEKRQSVAFWCNPISGHATLYWYQQILGQGPKLLIQFQNNGVVDDSQLPKDRFSAERLKGVDSTLKIQPAKLEDSAVYLCASSQSGTSGRTGELFFGEGSRLTVL.

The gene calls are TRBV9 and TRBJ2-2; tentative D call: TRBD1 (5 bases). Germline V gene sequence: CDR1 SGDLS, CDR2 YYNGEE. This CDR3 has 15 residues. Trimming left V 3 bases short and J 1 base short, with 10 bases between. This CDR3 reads CASSAQVWNTGELFF. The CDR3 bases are TGTGCCAGCAGCGCACAGGTGTGGAACACCGGGGAGCTGTTTTTT.

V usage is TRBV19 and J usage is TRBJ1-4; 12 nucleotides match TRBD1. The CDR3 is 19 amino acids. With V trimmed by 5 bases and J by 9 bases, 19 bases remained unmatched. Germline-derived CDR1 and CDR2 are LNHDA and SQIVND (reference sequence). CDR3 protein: CASSPVLETGTGGYQKLFF. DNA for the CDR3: TGTGCCAGTAGTCCCGTATTGGAGACGGGGACAGGGGGCTACCAAAAACTGTTTTTT.

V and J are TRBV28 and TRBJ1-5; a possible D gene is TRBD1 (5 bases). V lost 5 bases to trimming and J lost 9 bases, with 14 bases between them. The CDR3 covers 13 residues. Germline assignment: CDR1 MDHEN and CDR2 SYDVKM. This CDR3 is CASSLEGSGPQHF. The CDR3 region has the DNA TGTGCCAGCAGTCTGGAGGGGTCGGGGCCCCAGCATTTT.

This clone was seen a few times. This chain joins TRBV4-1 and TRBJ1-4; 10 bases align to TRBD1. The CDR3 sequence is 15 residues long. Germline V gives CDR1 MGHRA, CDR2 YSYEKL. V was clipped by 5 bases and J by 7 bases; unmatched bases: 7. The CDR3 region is CASSYRQGAGEKLFF. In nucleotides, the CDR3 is TGCGCCAGCAGCTATCGACAGGGGGCAGGTGAAAAACTGTTTTTT.

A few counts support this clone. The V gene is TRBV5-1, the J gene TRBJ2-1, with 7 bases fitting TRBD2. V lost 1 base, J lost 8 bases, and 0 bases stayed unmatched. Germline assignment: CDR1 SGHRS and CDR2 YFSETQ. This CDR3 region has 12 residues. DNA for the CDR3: TGCGCCAGCAGCTTGCGGGGGGATGAGCAGTTCTTC. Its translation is CASSLRGDEQFF.

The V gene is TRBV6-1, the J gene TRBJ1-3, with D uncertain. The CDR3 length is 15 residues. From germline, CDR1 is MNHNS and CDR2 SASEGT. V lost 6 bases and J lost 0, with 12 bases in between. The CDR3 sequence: CASSRSSSSGNTIYF. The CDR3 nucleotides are TGTGCCAGCAGCCGATCGTCCAGCTCTGGAAACACCATATATTTT.

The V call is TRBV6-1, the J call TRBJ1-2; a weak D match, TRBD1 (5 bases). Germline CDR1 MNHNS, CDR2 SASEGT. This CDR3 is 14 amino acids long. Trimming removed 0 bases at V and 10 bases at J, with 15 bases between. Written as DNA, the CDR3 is TGTGCCAGCAGTGAAGCGCCGGGGGTCCGAGCCTACACCTTC. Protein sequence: CASSEAPGVRAYTF.

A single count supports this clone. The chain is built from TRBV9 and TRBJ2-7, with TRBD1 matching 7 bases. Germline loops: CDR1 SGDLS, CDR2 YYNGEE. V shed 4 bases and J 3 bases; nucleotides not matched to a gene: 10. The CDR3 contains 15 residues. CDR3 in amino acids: CASSSQPGQSYEQYF. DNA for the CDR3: TGTGCCAGCAGCTCGCAGCCGGGACAGAGCTACGAGCAGTACTTC.

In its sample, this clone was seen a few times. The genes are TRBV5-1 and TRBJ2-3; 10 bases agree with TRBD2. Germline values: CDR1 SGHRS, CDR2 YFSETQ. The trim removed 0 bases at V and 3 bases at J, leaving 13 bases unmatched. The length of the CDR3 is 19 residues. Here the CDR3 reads CASSLAKSGGAWDTDTQYF. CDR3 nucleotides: TGCGCCAGCAGCTTGGCAAAGAGCGGGGGGGCATGGGATACAGATACGCAGTATTTT.

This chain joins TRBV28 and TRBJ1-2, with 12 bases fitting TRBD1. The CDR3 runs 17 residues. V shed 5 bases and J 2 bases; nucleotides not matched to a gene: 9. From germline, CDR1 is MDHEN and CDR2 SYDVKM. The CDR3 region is CASSSRDRGLVNYGYTF. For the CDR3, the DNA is TGTGCCAGCAGTAGCCGGGACAGGGGGCTGGTAAACTATGGCTACACCTTC.

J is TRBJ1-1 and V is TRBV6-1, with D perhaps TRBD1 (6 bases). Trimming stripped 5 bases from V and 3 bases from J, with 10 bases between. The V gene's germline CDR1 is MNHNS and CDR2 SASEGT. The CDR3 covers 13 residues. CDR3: CASSMDRYTEAFF. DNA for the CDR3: TGTGCCAGCAGTATGGACAGATACACTGAAGCTTTCTTT.

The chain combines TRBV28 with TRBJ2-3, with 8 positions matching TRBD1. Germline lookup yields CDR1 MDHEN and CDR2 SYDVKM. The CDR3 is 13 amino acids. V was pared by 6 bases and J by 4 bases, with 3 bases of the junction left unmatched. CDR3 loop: CASRIQGADTQYF. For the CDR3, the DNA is TGTGCCAGCAGGATACAGGGGGCAGATACGCAGTATTTT.

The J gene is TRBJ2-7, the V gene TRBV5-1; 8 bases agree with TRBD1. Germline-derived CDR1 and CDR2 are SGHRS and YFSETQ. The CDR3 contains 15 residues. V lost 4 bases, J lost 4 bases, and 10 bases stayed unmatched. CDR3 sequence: CASSPRGQGAYEQYF. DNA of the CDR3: TGCGCCAGCAGCCCGAGGGGGCAGGGGGCGTACGAGCAGTACTTC.

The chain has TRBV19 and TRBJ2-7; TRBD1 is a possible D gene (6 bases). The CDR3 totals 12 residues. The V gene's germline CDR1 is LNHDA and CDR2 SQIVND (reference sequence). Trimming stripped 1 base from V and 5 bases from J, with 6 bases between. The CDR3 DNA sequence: TGTGCCAGTAGTATAGGGGGGCACGAGCAGTACTTC. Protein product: CASSIGGHEQYF.

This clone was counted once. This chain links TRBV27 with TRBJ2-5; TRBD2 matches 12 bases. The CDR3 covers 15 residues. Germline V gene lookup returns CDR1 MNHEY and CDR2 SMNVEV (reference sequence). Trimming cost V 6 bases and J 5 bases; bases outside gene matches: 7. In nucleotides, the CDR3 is TGTGCCAGCAGACCACTAGCGGGGGGTGGGGAGACCCAGTACTTC. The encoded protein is CASRPLAGGGETQYF.

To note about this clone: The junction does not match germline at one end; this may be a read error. CDR3 in amino acids: CASSLGLTDTQYF. CDR3 coding DNA: TGTGCTAGCAGCTTAGGTCTCACAGATACGCAGTATTTT. The V gene is TRBV7-7, the J gene TRBJ2-3; D gene unclear. The CDR3 totals 13 residues. Germline V gives CDR1 SSHAT, CDR2 FNYEAQ (reference sequence).

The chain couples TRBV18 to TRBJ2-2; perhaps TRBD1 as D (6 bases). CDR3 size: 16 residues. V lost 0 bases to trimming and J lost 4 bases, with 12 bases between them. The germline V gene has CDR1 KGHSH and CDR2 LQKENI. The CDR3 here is CASSPPKGEGTGELFF. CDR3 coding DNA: TGTGCCAGCTCACCACCGAAGGGGGAAGGCACCGGGGAGCTGTTTTTT.

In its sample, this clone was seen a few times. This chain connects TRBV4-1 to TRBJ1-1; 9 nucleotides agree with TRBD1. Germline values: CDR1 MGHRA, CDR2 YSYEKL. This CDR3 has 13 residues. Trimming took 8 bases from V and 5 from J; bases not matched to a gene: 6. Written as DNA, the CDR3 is TGCGCCAGCCGACGACAGGGGGTTACTGAAGCTTTCTTT. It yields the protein CASRRQGVTEAFF.

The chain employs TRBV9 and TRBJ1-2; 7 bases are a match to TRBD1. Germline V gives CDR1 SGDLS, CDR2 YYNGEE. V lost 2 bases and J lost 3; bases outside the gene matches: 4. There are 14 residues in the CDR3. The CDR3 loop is CASSVEDRDYGYTF. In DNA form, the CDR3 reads TGTGCCAGCAGCGTTGAAGACAGGGACTATGGCTACACCTTC.

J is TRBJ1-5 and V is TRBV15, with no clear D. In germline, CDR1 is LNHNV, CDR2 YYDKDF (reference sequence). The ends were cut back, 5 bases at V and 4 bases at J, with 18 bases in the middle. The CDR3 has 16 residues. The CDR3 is CATSRGGRGSNQPQHF. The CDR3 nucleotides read TGTGCCACCAGCCGCGGCGGACGGGGATCTAATCAGCCCCAGCATTTT.

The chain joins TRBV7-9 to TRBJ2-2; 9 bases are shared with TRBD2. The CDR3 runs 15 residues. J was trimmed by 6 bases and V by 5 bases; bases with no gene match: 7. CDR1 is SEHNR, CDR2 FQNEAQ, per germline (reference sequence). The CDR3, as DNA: TGTGCCAGCAGCCTCAAGGCGGGAGGGGCCGGGGAGCTGTTTTTT. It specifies CASSLKAGGAGELFF.

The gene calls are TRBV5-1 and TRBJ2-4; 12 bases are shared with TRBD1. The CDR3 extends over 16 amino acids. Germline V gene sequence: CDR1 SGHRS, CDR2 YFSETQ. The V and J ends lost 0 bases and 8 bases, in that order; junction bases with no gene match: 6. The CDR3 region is CASSLAGTGGVDIQYF. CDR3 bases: TGCGCCAGCAGCTTGGCCGGGACAGGGGGCGTCGACATTCAGTACTTC. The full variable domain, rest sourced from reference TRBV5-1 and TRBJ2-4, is KAGVTQTPRYLIKTRGQQVTLSCSPISGHRSVSWYQQTPGQGLQFLFEYFSETQRNKGNFPGRFSGRQFSNSRSEMNVSTLELGDSALYLCASSLAGTGGVDIQYFGAGTRLSVL.

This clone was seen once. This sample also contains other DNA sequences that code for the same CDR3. The CDR3 nucleotides read TGTGCCAGTAGTATTTCAGCGGGGGGGGCCACAGATACGCAGTATTTT. It encodes CASSISAGGATDTQYF. This chain connects TRBV19 to TRBJ2-3, with 10 bases matching TRBD2. The V segment lost 3 bases and the J segment 2 bases; nucleotides outside the gene matches: 5. The CDR3 has 16 residues. Per germline, CDR1 LNHDA and CDR2 SQIVND (reference sequence).

The CDR3 sequence: CASSLSGANYGYTF. For the CDR3, the DNA is TGTGCCAGCAGTCTGTCCGGAGCTAACTATGGCTACACCTTC. J is TRBJ1-2 and V is TRBV27, with unresolved D. The length of the CDR3 is 14 residues. Germline CDR1 and CDR2: MNHEY and SMNVEV (reference sequence). With 5 bases removed from V and 0 bases from J, the gap between germline ends came to 10 bases.

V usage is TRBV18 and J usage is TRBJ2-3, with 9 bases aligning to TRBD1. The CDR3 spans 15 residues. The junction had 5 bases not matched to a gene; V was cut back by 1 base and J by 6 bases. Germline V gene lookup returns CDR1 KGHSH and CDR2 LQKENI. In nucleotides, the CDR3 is TGTGCCAGCTCACCACTAACAGGGGGCGCGGATACGCAGTATTTT. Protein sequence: CASSPLTGGADTQYF.